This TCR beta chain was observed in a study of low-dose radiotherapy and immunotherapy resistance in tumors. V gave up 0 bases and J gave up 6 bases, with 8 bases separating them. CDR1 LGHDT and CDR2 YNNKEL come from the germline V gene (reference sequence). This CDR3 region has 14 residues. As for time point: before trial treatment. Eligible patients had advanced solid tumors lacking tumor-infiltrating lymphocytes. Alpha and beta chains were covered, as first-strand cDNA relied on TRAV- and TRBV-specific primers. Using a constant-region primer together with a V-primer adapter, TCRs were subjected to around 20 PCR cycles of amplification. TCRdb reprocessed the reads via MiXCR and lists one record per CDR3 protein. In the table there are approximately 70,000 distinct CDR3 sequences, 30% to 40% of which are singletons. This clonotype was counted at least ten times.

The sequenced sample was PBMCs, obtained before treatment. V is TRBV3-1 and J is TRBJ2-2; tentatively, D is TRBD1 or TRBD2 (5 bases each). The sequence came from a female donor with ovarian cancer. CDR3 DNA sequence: TGTGCCAGCAGCCAAGAATGGGGACCCGGGGAGCTGTTTTTT. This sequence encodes CASSQEWGPGELFF.